The 9 T cell receptor beta chains below were found in one sample sequenced in a study of cytomegalovirus exposure and HLA in healthy donors. The PCR was carried out with 60 Vbeta primers and 13 Jbeta primers. The protocol was immunoSEQ multiplex PCR, while the TCRdb copy is restricted to in-frame clones and leaves out a portion. The profile covers about 130,000 clones, with over 75% appearing a single time and 1.5% to 2% taken by the ten largest. What was sequenced was PBMCs. These receptors came from a boy younger than 18 in good health and CMV-seronegative.

The chain joins TRBV4-3 to TRBJ1-4; 7 bases match TRBD1. V shed 4 bases, J shed 2 bases, and the junction held 4 bases outside the gene matches. The germline V gene has CDR1 LGHNA and CDR2 YSLEER. This CDR3 region has 15 residues. CDR3 nucleotides: TGCGCCAGCAGCCGACGGACAGGTACTAATGAAAAACTGTTTTTT. This gives the protein CASSRRTGTNEKLFF.

The rearrangement joins TRBV4-1 to TRBJ1-1, with 7 nucleotides matching TRBD1. The CDR3 loop spans 14 amino acids. V shed 4 bases, J shed 1 base, and the junction held 3 bases outside the gene matches. Germline CDR1 and CDR2: MGHRA and YSYEKL. The CDR3 nucleotides are TGCGCCAGCAGCCCAAGACAGGGGAACACTGAAGCTTTCTTT. This sequence encodes CASSPRQGNTEAFF.

V is TRBV4-3 and J is TRBJ2-7, with TRBD2 matching over 9 bases. V lost 0 bases, J lost 3 bases, and 6 bases stayed unmatched. Germline V gene data show CDR1 as LGHNA and CDR2 as YSLEER. The CDR3 has 16 residues. The CDR3 region has the DNA TGCGCCAGCAGCCAAGAATGGGGACTAGCAGTCTACGAGCAGTACTTC. This codes for CASSQEWGLAVYEQYF.

The V and J genes are TRBV7-3 and TRBJ1-1, with TRBD1 as a possible D gene (5 bases). CDR1 and CDR2 from the germline V gene are SGHTA and FQGTGA. V was trimmed by 3 bases and J by 2 bases, leaving 7 bases between them. This CDR3 comprises 13 residues. CDR3 DNA: TGTGCCAGCAGCTTCCAGGGTAACACTGAAGCTTTCTTT. It yields the protein CASSFQGNTEAFF.

This chain uses TRBV18 with TRBJ1-4; TRBD1 might be the D (6 bases). Deletions cut 6 bases from V and 3 bases from J, with 14 bases between. CDR3 size: 15 residues. Germline CDR1 is KGHSH and CDR2 is LQKENI. As DNA, the CDR3 is TGTGCCAGCTCCGAACAGGGAAGGGCTAATGAAAAACTGTTTTTT. Translating it yields CASSEQGRANEKLFF.

A few counts support this clone. The chain carries TRBV4-1 and TRBJ1-1, with no clear D. Trimming left V 1 base short and J 0 bases short, with 9 bases between. CDR3 length equals 15 residues. Germline values: CDR1 MGHRA, CDR2 YSYEKL. The CDR3 protein is CASSQGVQVNTEAFF. CDR3 coding DNA: TGCGCCAGCAGCCAAGGAGTCCAGGTGAACACTGAAGCTTTCTTT.

The rearrangement uses TRBV7-9 and TRBJ1-1; maybe TRBD1 (5 bases). The CDR3 length is 12 residues. Germline V gene lookup returns CDR1 SEHNR and CDR2 FQNEAQ (reference sequence). The germline V and J ends were trimmed by 1 base and 7 bases, with 7 bases remaining between them. The CDR3 is CASSLGTIEAFF. The CDR3 coding sequence is TGTGCCAGCAGCTTAGGGACAATTGAAGCTTTCTTT.

The chain employs TRBV4-3 and TRBJ2-6; D uncertain. Trimming took 1 base from V and 1 from J, leaving 5 bases between them. Germline CDR1 reads LGHNA; CDR2 reads YSLEER. The CDR3 loop spans 15 amino acids. CDR3 sequence reads: CASSQGVSGANVLTF. The CDR3, as DNA: TGCGCCAGCAGCCAAGGAGTGTCTGGGGCCAACGTCCTGACTTTC.

To note about this clone: An end of the junction differs from the germline gene, which may be a read error. The chain joins TRBV6-5 to TRBJ1-2; 9 nucleotides line up with TRBD1. CDR3 length equals 15 residues. From germline, CDR1 is MNHEY and CDR2 SVGAGI. CDR3 in amino acids: CASSYTGGGNYGYPF. The CDR3, as DNA: TGTGCCAGCAGTTACACAGGGGGCGGTAACTATGGCTACCCCTTC.